This T cell receptor beta chain was identified during a study of cytomegalovirus exposure and HLA in healthy donors. 60 Vbeta and 13 Jbeta primers were used in PCR. Sequencing used immunoSEQ multiplex PCR; TCRdb keeps in-frame clones, though not all of them. Of 150,000 to 250,000 clones in the sample, 65% to 85% were seen once. Germline lookup yields CDR1 MNHEY and CDR2 SVGAGI. This CDR3 comprises 13 residues. V gave up 1 base and J gave up 14 bases; unmatched junction bases: 5. Every donor was a healthy person donating bone marrow. Material for sequencing was PBMCs. The clonotype comes from a boy aged 2-15 years in good health and CMV-seronegative. V usage is TRBV6-5 and J usage is TRBJ1-6; 7 bases map to TRBD1. This chain's CDR3 is CASSYYTGDTLHF. The CDR3 region has the DNA TGTGCCAGCAGTTACTACACAGGGGACACCCTCCACTTT.